Listed below are T cell receptor beta chains from one sample, sequenced in a study of blood T cell repertoires in COVID-19. Assay used: immunoSEQ multiplex PCR; TCRdb lists only in-frame clones, some missing. The data show about 200,000 clones, around 92% seen once. What was sequenced was PBMCs or T cells enriched from blood (not recorded which). The receptors were gathered from a woman younger than 35 who had recovered from COVID-19. CDR3s include the opening cysteine and the closing phenylalanine or tryptophan. D genes are given only for firm matches. Where a row states a size, it is once, few, many or the class of an expanded clone; other rows omit it.

d_gene: .
abundance: .
j_gene: TRBJ1-6
v_gene: TRBV27
CDR3nt: TGTGCCAGCAGCCAACTGGGAGAACCCCTCCACTTT
CDR3aa: CASSQLGEPLHF

d_gene: TRBD2
abundance: .
j_gene: TRBJ2-7
v_gene: TRBV5-5
CDR3nt: TGTGCCAGCAGCTCACACGGGGGGAGCTCCTACGAGCAGTACTTC
CDR3aa: CASSSHGGSSYEQYF

d_gene: TRBD1
abundance: .
j_gene: TRBJ2-1
v_gene: TRBV18
CDR3nt: TGTGCCAGCTCACCACCGGGACAGTCCCAGGGAAATGAGCAGTTCTTC
CDR3aa: CASSPPGQSQGNEQFF

d_gene: TRBD1
abundance: many
j_gene: TRBJ1-4
v_gene: TRBV11-2
CDR3nt: TGTGCCAGCAGCTCGACAGGGGGTCGTGAAAAACTGTTTTTT
CDR3aa: CASSSTGGREKLFF

d_gene: .
abundance: few
j_gene: TRBJ1-4
v_gene: TRBV3-1/TRBV3-2
CDR3nt: TGTGCCAGCAGCCTCCCAACAGGAGGGGAAACTAATGAAAAACTGTTTTTT
CDR3aa: CASSLPTGGETNEKLFF

d_gene: TRBD1
abundance: .
j_gene: TRBJ1-4
v_gene: TRBV7-2
CDR3nt: TGTGCCAGCAGCGCAGGGACAGCTACTAATGAAAAACTGTTTTTT
CDR3aa: CASSAGTATNEKLFF

d_gene: TRBD1
abundance: .
j_gene: TRBJ1-6
v_gene: TRBV28
CDR3nt: TGTGCCAGCAGCCTAGGACAGGGTAATTCACCCCTCCACTTT
CDR3aa: CASSLGQGNSPLHF

d_gene: TRBD2
abundance: .
j_gene: TRBJ2-3
v_gene: TRBV15
CDR3nt: TGTGCCACCAGCAGAGCTAGCGGGGGGACCACAGATACGCAGTATTTT
CDR3aa: CATSRASGGTTDTQYF

d_gene: .
abundance: .
j_gene: TRBJ2-2
v_gene: TRBV28
CDR3nt: TGTGCCAGCAGGGAACAGGGTCCCGGGGAGCTGTTTTTT
CDR3aa: CASREQGPGELFF

d_gene: TRBD2
abundance: .
j_gene: TRBJ2-3
v_gene: TRBV9
CDR3nt: TGTGCCAGCAGCGGGATTCCGGGACTAGCGGGGGCGGGAATAGATACGCAGTATTTT
CDR3aa: CASSGIPGLAGAGIDTQYF

d_gene: TRBD1
abundance: .
j_gene: TRBJ2-3
v_gene: TRBV7-8
CDR3nt: TGTGCCAGCAGCCGAGGGCAGGGGGACACAGATACGCAGTATTTT
CDR3aa: CASSRGQGDTDTQYF

d_gene: .
abundance: .
j_gene: TRBJ2-7
v_gene: TRBV13
CDR3nt: TGTGCCAGCAGCCTCACTCTAAGCTCCTACGAGCAGTACTTC
CDR3aa: CASSLTLSSYEQYF

d_gene: .
abundance: .
j_gene: TRBJ1-5
v_gene: TRBV2
CDR3nt: TGTGCCAGCAGTGGCCCCGGGTATAGCAATCAGCCCCAGCATTTT
CDR3aa: CASSGPGYSNQPQHF

d_gene: .
abundance: .
j_gene: TRBJ2-2
v_gene: TRBV7-9
CDR3nt: TGTGCCAGCAGCTCGACTAGTTTTCGCCCTGACACCGGGGAGCTGTTTTTT
CDR3aa: CASSSTSFRPDTGELFF

d_gene: .
abundance: .
j_gene: TRBJ2-1
v_gene: TRBV28
CDR3nt: TGTGCCAGCAGCCCATCGCTTGGGGTTGGGGGCGTTCAGTTCTTC
CDR3aa: CASSPSLGVGGVQFF

d_gene: .
abundance: .
j_gene: TRBJ2-3
v_gene: TRBV5-1
CDR3nt: TGCGCCAGCAGCCTGGAGACAGCCACAGATACGCAGTATTTT
CDR3aa: CASSLETATDTQYF

d_gene: .
abundance: .
j_gene: TRBJ2-1
v_gene: TRBV7-2
CDR3nt: TGTGCCAGCAGACGACTAGTCAATGAGCAGTTCTTC
CDR3aa: CASRRLVNEQFF

d_gene: TRBD1
abundance: .
j_gene: TRBJ2-7
v_gene: TRBV13
CDR3nt: TGTGCCAGCAGCCCCCGGGGACAGCGAGAGGAGCAGTACTTC
CDR3aa: CASSPRGQREEQYF

d_gene: .
abundance: .
j_gene: TRBJ1-5
v_gene: TRBV2
CDR3nt: TGTGCCAGCACCCGAGGGGACTGGCCCAGGCATTTT
CDR3aa: CASTRGDWPRHF

d_gene: .
abundance: .
j_gene: TRBJ2-7
v_gene: TRBV29-1
CDR3nt: TGCAGCGTTGAACTCGGCTACGAGCAGTACTTC
CDR3aa: CSVELGYEQYF

d_gene: .
abundance: .
j_gene: TRBJ1-2
v_gene: TRBV6-5
CDR3nt: TGTGCCAGCGCGGTAGAGCACGCTTATGGCTACACCTTC
CDR3aa: CASAVEHAYGYTF

d_gene: .
abundance: .
j_gene: TRBJ1-5
v_gene: TRBV28
CDR3nt: TGTGCCAGCAGTCGAAGACTTTACAGGGATGATCAGCCCCAGCATTTT
CDR3aa: CASSRRLYRDDQPQHF

d_gene: .
abundance: .
j_gene: TRBJ1-5
v_gene: TRBV28
CDR3nt: TGTGCCAGCAGTTTAGGAGGGGCGCGTCAGCCCCAGCATTTT
CDR3aa: CASSLGGARQPQHF

d_gene: .
abundance: few
j_gene: TRBJ2-2
v_gene: TRBV4-1
CDR3nt: TGCGCCAGCAGCCGACAGGCGAACACCGGGGAGCTGTTTTTT
CDR3aa: CASSRQANTGELFF

d_gene: .
abundance: .
j_gene: TRBJ1-2
v_gene: TRBV7-9
CDR3nt: TGTGCCAGCAGCTCGGAATTCCTAGATAGTACCCATAACTATGGCTACACCTTC
CDR3aa: CASSSEFLDSTHNYGYTF

d_gene: .
abundance: .
j_gene: TRBJ1-6
v_gene: TRBV28
CDR3nt: TGTGCCAGCAGGCCTACAGGGTTTTATAATTCACCCCTCCACTTT
CDR3aa: CASRPTGFYNSPLHF

d_gene: TRBD1
abundance: .
j_gene: TRBJ1-6
v_gene: TRBV19
CDR3nt: TGTGCCAGTAGCTCGACAGGGTCGAATTCACCCCTCCACTTT
CDR3aa: CASSSTGSNSPLHF

d_gene: .
abundance: .
j_gene: TRBJ1-2
v_gene: TRBV15
CDR3nt: TGTGCCACCAGCAGAGATCTTACCGGGGATGGCTACACCTTC
CDR3aa: CATSRDLTGDGYTF

d_gene: TRBD2
abundance: .
j_gene: TRBJ2-1
v_gene: TRBV18
CDR3nt: TGTGCCAGCTCACCCGGCGGGGGGGCCCAGGATGAGCAGTTCTTC
CDR3aa: CASSPGGGAQDEQFF

d_gene: .
abundance: .
j_gene: TRBJ1-1
v_gene: TRBV28
CDR3nt: TGTGCCAGCAGCCTGACAATGAACACTGAAGCTTTCTTT
CDR3aa: CASSLTMNTEAFF

d_gene: .
abundance: .
j_gene: TRBJ1-2
v_gene: TRBV30
CDR3nt: TGTGCCTGGAGTGTAACAGAACCGAGCCTCACCTTC
CDR3aa: CAWSVTEPSLTF

d_gene: .
abundance: .
j_gene: TRBJ2-2
v_gene: TRBV5-1
CDR3nt: TGCGCCAGCAGCCCTCGACTTCCTGCGAACACCGGGGAGCTGTTTTTT
CDR3aa: CASSPRLPANTGELFF

d_gene: .
abundance: .
j_gene: TRBJ2-1
v_gene: TRBV10-3
CDR3nt: TGTGCCATCAGTCAATACAATGAGCAGTTCTTC
CDR3aa: CAISQYNEQFF

d_gene: TRBD2
abundance: .
j_gene: TRBJ2-1
v_gene: TRBV5-1
CDR3nt: TGCGCCAGCAGCTTGGTCGGGACTAGCGGAACAATGGAGCAGTTCTTC
CDR3aa: CASSLVGTSGTMEQFF

d_gene: TRBD2
abundance: once
j_gene: TRBJ2-3
v_gene: TRBV4-1
CDR3nt: TGCGCCAGCAGCCAAACTAGCGGGGGGTACACAGATACGCAGTATTTT
CDR3aa: CASSQTSGGYTDTQYF

d_gene: .
abundance: .
j_gene: TRBJ1-2
v_gene: TRBV7-9
CDR3nt: TGTGCCAGCAGCTTCGCGACAGTAAACTATGGCTACACCTTC
CDR3aa: CASSFATVNYGYTF